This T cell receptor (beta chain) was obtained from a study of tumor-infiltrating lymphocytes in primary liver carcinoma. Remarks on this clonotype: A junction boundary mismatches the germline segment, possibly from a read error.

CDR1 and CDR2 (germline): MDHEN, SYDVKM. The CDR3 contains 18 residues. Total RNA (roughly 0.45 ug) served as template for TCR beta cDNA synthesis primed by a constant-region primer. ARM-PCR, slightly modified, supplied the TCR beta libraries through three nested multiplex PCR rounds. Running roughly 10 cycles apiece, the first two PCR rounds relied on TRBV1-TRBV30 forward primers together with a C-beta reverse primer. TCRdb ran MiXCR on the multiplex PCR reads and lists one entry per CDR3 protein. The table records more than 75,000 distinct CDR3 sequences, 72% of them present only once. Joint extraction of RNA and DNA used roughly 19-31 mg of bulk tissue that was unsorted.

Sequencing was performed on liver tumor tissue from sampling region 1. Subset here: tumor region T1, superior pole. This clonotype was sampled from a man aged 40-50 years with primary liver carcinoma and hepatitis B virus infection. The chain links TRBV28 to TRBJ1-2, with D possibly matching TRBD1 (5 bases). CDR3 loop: CASSLAGDHPTPNYGYTF. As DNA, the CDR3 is TGCGCCAGCAGTTTGGCGGGGGACCACCCTACTCCTAACTATGGCTACACCTTC.